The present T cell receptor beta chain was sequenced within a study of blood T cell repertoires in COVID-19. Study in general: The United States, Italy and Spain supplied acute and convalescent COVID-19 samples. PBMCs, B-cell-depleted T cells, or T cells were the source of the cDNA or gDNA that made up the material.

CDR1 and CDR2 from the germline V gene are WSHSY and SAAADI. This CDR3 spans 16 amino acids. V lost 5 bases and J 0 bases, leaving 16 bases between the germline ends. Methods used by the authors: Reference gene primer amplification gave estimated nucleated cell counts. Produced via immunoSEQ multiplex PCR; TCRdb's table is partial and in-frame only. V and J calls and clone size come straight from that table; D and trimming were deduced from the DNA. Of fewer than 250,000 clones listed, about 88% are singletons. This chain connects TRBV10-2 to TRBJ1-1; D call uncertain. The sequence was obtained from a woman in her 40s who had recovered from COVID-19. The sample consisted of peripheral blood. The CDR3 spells CASSPSSGLLNTEAFF. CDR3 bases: TGCGCCAGCAGTCCATCTTCTGGACTGCTGAACACTGAAGCTTTCTTT.